One sample yielded the 24 T cell receptor beta chains listed below, sequenced in a study of blood T cell repertoires in COVID-19. Sequencing was performed with immunoSEQ multiplex PCR; in TCRdb, only in-frame clones are kept and a portion is missing. There are 300,000 to 400,000 clones in the sample; around nine tenths occur only once, and 3.9% lies in the top ten. The material sequenced was PBMCs or T cells enriched from blood (not recorded which). These receptors were obtained from a woman aged 25 to 45 who had been exposed to COVID-19.

The chain combines TRBV9 with TRBJ2-3; 8 bases are a match to TRBD2. Germline V gene lookup returns CDR1 SGDLS and CDR2 YYNGEE. The CDR3 consists of 16 residues. J gave up 7 bases and V 0 bases, and 10 bases lay outside the gene matches. CDR3 protein: CASSVGPAGVVHTQYF. CDR3 DNA sequence: TGTGCCAGCAGCGTAGGGCCAGCGGGGGTCGTACATACGCAGTATTTT.

The rearrangement uses TRBV29-1 and TRBJ2-7; a possible D gene is TRBD2 (6 bases). CDR3 size: 12 residues. Trimming removed 4 bases at V and 6 bases at J, with 13 bases between. Looked up from germline, CDR1 is SQVTM and CDR2 is ANQGSEA. CDR3 region: CSVASGEAEQYF. As DNA, the CDR3 is TGCAGCGTTGCTTCGGGGGAGGCCGAGCAGTACTTC.

This clone was seen only once. J is TRBJ1-2 and V is TRBV7-9, with 7 bases lining up with TRBD1. The CDR3 covers 15 residues. Germline V CDR1 and CDR2: SEHNR, FQNEAQ (reference sequence). V was pared by 7 bases and J by 3 bases, with 11 bases of the junction left unmatched. The CDR3 bases are TGTGCCAGCACTCCACAAGGGACAGTTTACTATGGCTACACCTTC. This gives the protein CASTPQGTVYYGYTF. Full variable domain (missing parts from reference TRBV7-9 and TRBJ1-2): DTGVSQNPRHKITKRGQNVTFRCDPISEHNRLYWYRQTLGQGPEFLTYFQNEAQLEKSRLLSDRFSAERPKGSFSTLEIQRTEQGDSAMYLCASTPQGTVYYGYTFGSGTRLTVV.

This clone was seen a single time. J is TRBJ1-1 and V is TRBV7-2; D call uncertain. The germline V and J ends were trimmed by 4 bases and 4 bases, with 25 bases remaining between them. This CDR3 region has 18 residues. CDR1 is SGHTA and CDR2 is FQGNSA in the germline V gene. The CDR3 is CASSSTVRGRRFLTEAFF. The CDR3 nucleotides read TGTGCCAGCAGCTCCACGGTCCGGGGAAGACGTTTCCTCACTGAAGCTTTCTTT.

The chain has TRBV30 and TRBJ1-1; 8 bases are a match to TRBD1. The V gene's germline CDR1 is GTSNPN and CDR2 SVGIG (reference sequence). This CDR3 has 12 amino acids. The V gene end was trimmed by 1 base and the J gene end by 8 bases; junction bases not matched to a gene: 3. CDR3 bases: TGTGCCTGGAGTGCGGGACAGGCCGAAGCTTTCTTT. Its translation: CAWSAGQAEAFF.

The J gene is TRBJ2-2, the V gene TRBV7-2, with TRBD2 matching over 8 bases. J lost 2 bases, V lost 4 bases, and 6 bases had no gene match. The germline gives CDR1 SGHTA, CDR2 FQGNSA. The CDR3 is 16 amino acids. CDR3 coding DNA: TGTGCCAGCAGCTCATATAGCGGGGCCAACACCGGGGAGCTGTTTTTT. This encodes CASSSYSGANTGELFF.

The V gene is TRBV4-3, the J gene TRBJ2-7, with D possibly TRBD2 on 6 matching bases. In germline, CDR1 is LGHNA, CDR2 YSLEER. This CDR3 has 21 residues. V dropped 0 bases and J dropped 0 bases, with 27 bases sitting between them. CDR3 coding DNA: TGCGCCAGCAGCCAAGAAGTATACAGCGGGTCTGCGTCTTCTTACTCCTACGAGCAGTACTTC. Residues: CASSQEVYSGSASSYSYEQYF.

V gene TRBV28 combines with J gene TRBJ1-2; the match to TRBD1 covers 9 bases. Trimming at V came to 4 bases and at J to 8 bases, leaving 8 bases not matched to a gene. Germline assignment: CDR1 MDHEN and CDR2 SYDVKM. The CDR3 has 14 residues. The CDR3 sequence is CASSSSDRGGGYTF. For the CDR3, the DNA is TGTGCCAGCAGTTCCTCTGACAGGGGGGGAGGCTACACCTTC.

The rearrangement uses TRBV5-1 and TRBJ2-7; a weak D match, TRBD2 (5 bases). V dropped 4 bases and J dropped 0 bases, with 14 bases sitting between them. The germline V gene encodes CDR1 SGHRS and CDR2 YFSETQ. CDR3 length: 15 residues. The CDR3 coding sequence is TGCGCCAGCAGCAGAGCAGGAGGCAACTCCTACGAGCAGTACTTC. This sequence encodes CASSRAGGNSYEQYF.

The chain combines TRBV7-6 with TRBJ2-3, with a weak D call TRBD2 (5 bases). Germline CDR1 reads SGHVS; CDR2 reads FNYEAQ. The V end was cut by 1 base, the J end by 2 bases, with 10 bases between. The CDR3 runs to 15 residues. CDR3 amino acids: CASSLGPSHTDTQYF. The CDR3, as DNA: TGTGCCAGCAGCTTAGGTCCTAGCCACACAGATACGCAGTATTTT.

This clone appeared a few times. This rearrangement joins TRBV7-9 to TRBJ2-3, with D maybe TRBD1 (5 bases). The CDR3 loop spans 12 amino acids. CDR1 is SEHNR, CDR2 FQNEAQ, per germline (reference sequence). V was pared by 8 bases and J by 2 bases, with 8 bases between. CDR3 in DNA: TGTGCCAGCGACAGACTCACAGATACGCAGTATTTT. Protein product: CASDRLTDTQYF.

The chain links TRBV7-8 to TRBJ1-5, with no clear D. CDR1 is SGHVS and CDR2 is FQNEAQ in the germline V gene. CDR3 length equals 14 residues. Trimming removed 1 base from V and 7 bases from J, with 11 bases in between. DNA of the CDR3: TGTGCCAGCAGCTTAGAGGAGAGAGGCCAGCCCCAGCATTTT. This translates into CASSLEERGQPQHF.

The V and J genes are TRBV11-2 and TRBJ1-4, with D uncertain. Germline CDR1 SGHAT, CDR2 FQNNGV. V was clipped by 5 bases and J by 8 bases, with 12 bases between them. The CDR3 extends over 13 amino acids. The CDR3 coding sequence is TGTGCCAGCAGCCTTTCCACCGGGGAAAAACTGTTTTTT. This gives the protein CASSLSTGEKLFF.

The chain links TRBV7-2 to TRBJ1-6; D is undetermined. Trimming took off 0 bases at V and 0 bases at J, with 15 bases between the two ends. Germline CDR1 is SGHTA and CDR2 is FQGNSA. This CDR3 has 19 amino acids. This chain's CDR3 is CASSLAPGSLSSYNSPLHF. The CDR3 coding sequence is TGTGCCAGCAGCTTAGCACCCGGGTCCCTAAGCTCCTATAATTCACCCCTCCACTTT.

V gene TRBV12-2 combines with J gene TRBJ1-1. TRBV12-2 is assigned pseudogene status. The CDR3 is 19 residues long. The CDR3 nucleotides are TGTGCAAGTCGCTTTCCTTCCTCAGTAGCAAGGCTCGTAAACACTGAAGCTTTCTTT. This gives the protein CASRFPSSVARLVNTEAFF.

V gene TRBV18 combines with J gene TRBJ2-3; possible D gene TRBD1, 5 bases. The V gene's germline CDR1 is KGHSH and CDR2 LQKENI. This CDR3 spans 13 amino acids. V dropped 8 bases and J dropped 2 bases, with 11 bases sitting between them. CDR3 residues: CASTSGITDTQYF. The CDR3, as DNA: TGTGCCAGCACTTCAGGGATCACAGATACGCAGTATTTT.

This clone has a single count. The rearrangement joins TRBV5-1 to TRBJ2-3; 7 bases line up with TRBD1. Germline values: CDR1 SGHRS, CDR2 YFSETQ. The V segment lost 0 bases and the J segment 3 bases; nucleotides outside the gene matches: 4. The CDR3 is 15 amino acids. In DNA, the CDR3 is TGCGCCAGCAGCTTGGCCCCGACAGGGACAGATACGCAGTATTTT. It yields the protein CASSLAPTGTDTQYF.

In DNA form, the CDR3 reads TGTGCCATCAGTGGGAATAGCGGGGGGCACAATGAGCAGTTCTTC. Translating it yields CAISGNSGGHNEQFF. The V and J genes are TRBV10-3 and TRBJ2-1; 10 bases are shared with TRBD2. Germline V gives CDR1 ENHRY, CDR2 SYGVKD. Trimming at V came to 4 bases and at J to 5 bases, leaving 5 bases not matched to a gene. The CDR3 length is 15 residues.

The V gene is TRBV15, the J gene TRBJ1-1, with D hard to call. Looked up from germline, CDR1 is LNHNV and CDR2 is YYDKDF (reference sequence). The V end lost 6 bases, the J end lost 2 bases, and 10 bases lay between the germline ends. The CDR3 has 13 residues. CDR3 DNA sequence: TGTGCCACCAGATTAGGAGTTAACACTGAAGCTTTCTTT. This codes for CATRLGVNTEAFF.

The chain combines TRBV3-1 (or the pseudogene TRBV3-2) with TRBJ1-2, with 7 bases that match TRBD1. CDR3 size: 14 residues. The germline V gene has CDR1 LGHDT and CDR2 YNNKEL (reference sequence). Germline trimming cut 4 bases from V and 8 bases from J; bases unmatched to any gene: 10. The DNA for the CDR3 is TGTGCCAGCAGCCTGGACAGGAACCTAAAGGGCTACACCTTC. It translates to CASSLDRNLKGYTF.

The CDR3 reads CASSPQGLGYGYTF. DNA of the CDR3: TGTGCCAGCAGTCCACAGGGGTTAGGCTATGGCTACACCTTC. The V and J genes are TRBV11-2 and TRBJ1-2, with 7 positions matching TRBD1. The germline V gene encodes CDR1 SGHAT and CDR2 FQNNGV. V lost 6 bases, J lost 4 bases, and 8 bases stayed unmatched. This CDR3 has 14 residues.

Written as DNA, the CDR3 is TGTGCCAGCAGGATAGCGGGGGGTGAGCAGTTCTTC. This encodes CASRIAGGEQFF. The chain couples TRBV7-2 to TRBJ2-1; TRBD2 matches at 10 bases. This CDR3 is 12 amino acids long. Germline V gene sequence: CDR1 SGHTA, CDR2 FQGNSA. The trim removed 6 bases at V and 9 bases at J, leaving 2 bases unmatched.

The J gene is TRBJ2-2, the V gene TRBV6-6; TRBD1 agrees at 7 bases. The CDR3 runs 14 residues. Germline-derived CDR1 and CDR2 are MNHNY and SVGAGI (reference sequence). J lost 5 bases, V lost 7 bases, and 7 bases had no gene match. CDR3 loop: CASNGQVWTGELFF. The CDR3, as DNA: TGTGCCAGCAATGGACAGGTTTGGACCGGGGAGCTGTTTTTT.

The J gene is TRBJ2-2, the V gene TRBV4-3; TRBD2 is a possible D gene (6 bases). The CDR3 consists of 17 residues. The V end was cut by 0 bases, the J end by 6 bases, with 17 bases between. Per germline, CDR1 LGHNA and CDR2 YSLEER. The CDR3 spells CASSQDHALAFAGELFF. For the CDR3, the DNA is TGCGCCAGCAGCCAAGATCACGCACTAGCATTCGCCGGGGAGCTGTTTTTT.